This T cell receptor beta chain is drawn from a study of early T cells in non-severe SARS-CoV-2 infection. Study-wide background: Chains were unpaired, as sequencing was done on bulk RNA from unsorted whole blood.

This clonotype occurred many times. Its antigen is as yet unknown. Study-wide results and caveats: Database matching using VDJdb favored anti-spike CD8 responses, with private and CD4 specificities left missing.

Tagging with unique molecular identifiers was applied to individual cDNA molecules. Each CDR3 protein gets one entry after TCRdb re-called the 5' RACE reads with MiXCR. The profile shows 40,000 to 55,000 distinct CDR3 sequences, around 7.8% of them singletons. The source of this sequence is an adult who was a healthcare worker with PCR-confirmed SARS-CoV-2 infection or an uninfected control (not recorded which). The sequenced sample was whole blood.

DNA for the CDR3: TGTGCCAGCAGCTTAGGGGGTAACAATCAGCCCCAGCATTTT. Translation gives CASSLGGNNQPQHF. V and J are TRBV7-6 and TRBJ1-5; D not resolved. CDR3 length: 14 amino acids. Germline V gene sequence: CDR1 SGHVS, CDR2 FNYEAQ. V lost 1 base, J lost 3 bases, and 7 bases lay in between.